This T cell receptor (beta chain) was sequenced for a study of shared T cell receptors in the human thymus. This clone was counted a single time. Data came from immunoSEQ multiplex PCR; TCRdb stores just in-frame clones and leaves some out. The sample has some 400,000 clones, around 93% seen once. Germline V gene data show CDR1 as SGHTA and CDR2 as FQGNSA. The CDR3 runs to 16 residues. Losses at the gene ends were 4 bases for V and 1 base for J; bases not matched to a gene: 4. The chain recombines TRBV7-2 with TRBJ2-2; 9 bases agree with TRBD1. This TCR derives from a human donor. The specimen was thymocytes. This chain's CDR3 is CASSSPGQGNTGELFF. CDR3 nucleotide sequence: TGTGCCAGCAGCTCACCGGGACAGGGGAACACCGGGGAGCTGTTTTTT.